These 10 T cell receptor beta chains originate from one sample sequenced in a study of Graves' ophthalmopathy and Graves' hyperthyroidism. RNA transcripts served as template for amplifying TCR beta CDR3 sequences. First-round RT-PCR employed HTBI primers, with a second-round multiplex PCR after it. In TCRdb, the multiplex PCR reads were re-called with MiXCR into one record per CDR3 protein. The sample lists over a million distinct CDR3 sequences; less than 45% were seen once. What was sequenced was peripheral blood or thyroid tissue (not recorded which). Receptor source: an adult man with Graves' hyperthyroidism.

This clonotype was counted many times. This chain links TRBV10-3 with TRBJ2-5, with D uncertain. Germline CDR1 is ENHRY and CDR2 is SYGVKD. The CDR3 length is 14 residues. V was cut by 1 base and J by 3 bases, with 9 bases left in between. CDR3 DNA: TGTGCCATCAGTGAGTTGGTGGCTAAAGAGACCCAGTACTTC. Translation gives CAISELVAKETQYF.

This clonotype was seen many times. Written as DNA, the CDR3 is TGTGCCAGCAGCTTATGGACAGGTCCCTACGAGCAGTACTTC. As protein: CASSLWTGPYEQYF. J is TRBJ2-7 and V is TRBV7-8; 7 nucleotides line up with TRBD1. The V gene end was trimmed by 2 bases and the J gene end by 2 bases; junction bases not matched to a gene: 3. Germline lookup yields CDR1 SGHVS and CDR2 FQNEAQ. This CDR3 contains 14 residues.

At least ten counts were recorded for this clonotype. The chain has TRBV7-3 and TRBJ2-5, with 9 nucleotides matching TRBD2. Per the germline V gene, CDR1 is SGHTA and CDR2 is FQGTGA. The V segment lost 1 base and the J segment 5 bases; nucleotides outside the gene matches: 11. CDR3 length: 17 residues. Here the CDR3 reads CASSLRGEREVMETQYF. The CDR3, as DNA: TGTGCCAGCAGCTTAAGAGGAGAGCGGGAGGTTATGGAGACCCAGTACTTC.

This clonotype came up many times. The rearrangement links TRBV7-9 to TRBJ1-1; D remains unclear. CDR3 length equals 13 residues. Germline V gene sequence: CDR1 SEHNR, CDR2 FQNEAQ (reference sequence). V was clipped by 1 base and J by 11 bases, with 14 bases between them. The CDR3 sequence is CASSLVSVGFAFF. The CDR3, as DNA: TGTGCCAGCAGCTTAGTAAGCGTTGGGTTTGCTTTCTTT.

This clonotype was counted between two and nine times. The chain couples TRBV20-1 to TRBJ1-2; TRBD1 aligns across 7 bases. This CDR3 contains 11 residues. CDR1 DFQATT and CDR2 SNEGSKA come from the germline V gene (reference sequence). Germline trimming cut 6 bases from V and 8 bases from J; bases unmatched to any gene: 6. The CDR3 sequence is CSARTGLGYTF. CDR3 nucleotides: TGCAGTGCCAGGACAGGCCTGGGCTACACCTTC.

In its sample, this clonotype was seen once. The V gene is TRBV9, the J gene TRBJ1-1; TRBD1 matches at 9 bases. The V and J ends lost 4 bases and 4 bases, in that order; junction bases with no gene match: 8. In germline, CDR1 is SGDLS, CDR2 YYNGEE. This CDR3 spans 15 amino acids. The CDR3 region is CASSPGTGMSTEAFF. The CDR3 DNA reads as TGTGCCAGCAGCCCCGGGACAGGGATGAGCACTGAAGCTTTCTTT.

The V gene is TRBV7-9, the J gene TRBJ1-4, with D possibly TRBD1 on 5 matching bases. Trimming shortened V by 2 bases and J by 3 bases, and 19 bases separated the two germline ends. Germline V gene sequence: CDR1 SEHNR, CDR2 FQNEAQ (reference sequence). The CDR3 has 18 amino acids. The CDR3 DNA sequence: TGTGCCAGCAGCTTAACTAGCGGGACCGGGTCGGCTAATGAAAAACTGTTTTTT. Protein: CASSLTSGTGSANEKLFF.

Comments on this clonotype: At one of its ends the junction is not consistent with the germline gene, which may arise from a read error. The V and J genes are TRBV5-1 and TRBJ1-3, with 8 bases identical to TRBD1. Looked up from germline, CDR1 is SGHRS and CDR2 is YFSETQ. This CDR3 has 14 residues. As DNA, the CDR3 is TGCGCCAGCAGCGGACAGGGTTCTGGAAGCACCATATATTTT. Protein: CASSGQGSGSTIYF.

In this sample, this clonotype turned up many times. This sequence joins TRBV7-8 and TRBJ1-2; 8 bases fit TRBD1. After removal of 5 bases from V and 14 bases from J, the junction contained 13 bases not matched to a gene. Germline lookup yields CDR1 SGHVS and CDR2 FQNEAQ. The CDR3 has 13 amino acids. The CDR3 DNA reads as TGTGCCAGCAGCCCGGGACAGGCCCTCGCGGGGACCTTC. Its translation: CASSPGQALAGTF.

The rearrangement uses TRBV20-1 and TRBJ1-3; D uncertain. The CDR3 spans 9 residues. Per the germline V gene, CDR1 is DFQATT and CDR2 is SNEGSKA (reference sequence). The ends were cut back, 1 base at V and 11 bases at J, with 3 bases in the middle. The CDR3 nucleotides are TGCAGTGCTAGAGTTCCCATATATTTT. It is translated as CSARVPIYF.